The following is a TCR beta chain sequence with its context. This entry comes from a study of tumor-infiltrating lymphocytes in primary liver carcinoma. RNA isolated from unsorted whole blood supplied the blood RNA, with germline DNA also extracted. Total RNA amounting to around 530 ng was the source from which TCR beta cDNA was made with a constant-region primer. A slightly modified ARM-PCR protocol with three nested multiplex PCR rounds produced these TCR beta libraries. Primers for the first two PCR rounds were TRBV1-TRBV30 forward primers and a C-beta reverse primer (approximately 9 cycles per round). In TCRdb, the multiplex PCR reads were re-called with MiXCR into one record per CDR3 protein. Of 330,000 or so distinct CDR3 sequences in the sample, less than 75% were seen once. This CDR3 comprises 15 residues. The V gene lost 10 bases and the J gene lost 0 bases, with 19 bases spanning the gap. Germline CDR1 reads SGHAT; CDR2 reads FQNNGV.

V is TRBV11-2 and J is TRBJ2-7; no clear D gene. The specimen was peripheral blood. The TCR comes from a man aged 35 to 55 with primary liver carcinoma and hepatitis B virus infection. The DNA of the CDR3 is TGTGCCAACAGTTTGAGAGCAGCTTTCTCCTACGAGCAGTACTTC. As protein: CANSLRAAFSYEQYF.